The entry below gives a single TCR beta chain sequence along with its context. Its antigen is unidentified. The sample has other DNA sequences that encode this CDR3 too. The protocol was immunoSEQ multiplex PCR, while the TCRdb copy is restricted to in-frame clones and leaves out a portion. The sample yields some 62,000 clones, about 90% seen once. Germline-derived CDR1 and CDR2 are DFQATT and SNEGSKA (reference sequence). Trimming took 5 bases from V and 3 from J; bases not matched to a gene: 0. This CDR3 is built from 11 residues. The sample is drawn from a study of OX40 agonist ivuxolimab in advanced cancers. As for the study in general: The patients received agonistic anti-OX40 (CD134) antibody ivuxolimab. Six ivuxolimab dose levels, 0.01 to 10 mg/kg, were given intravenously every 2 weeks. With a range of roughly 20 to 85, age averaged roughly 61 years, and about 83% were male. Study-wide results and caveats: Within 6 weeks, CD4+ and CD8+ blood T cells expanded clonally at 0.1 to 3.0 mg/kg.

The rearrangement uses TRBV20-1 and TRBJ2-5, with 7 bases identical to TRBD2. The source material was CD4+ or CD8+ T cells sorted from blood, sampled in a trial of the OX40 agonist ivuxolimab. The source is an adult with an advanced solid tumor such as melanoma, head and neck, liver or kidney cancer. The CDR3: CSAGTKETQYF. The CDR3 DNA reads TGCAGTGCTGGGACTAAAGAGACCCAGTACTTC.